A single sample gave rise to the 4 T cell receptor beta chains below, sequenced in a study of yellow fever vaccine responses in identical twins. TCRdb fed the RT-PCR reads into MiXCR, producing one record per CDR3 protein. The table includes roughly 3,800 distinct CDR3 sequences, nearly 90% detected once. The sample consisted of T cells from blood (PBMCs), unsorted or a sorted subset (not recorded which), taken before or after yellow fever vaccination (not recorded which). The origin of the receptors is a woman aged 18-29 years who received the yellow fever vaccine.

This clonotype was found a few times. V gene TRBV11-3 combines with J gene TRBJ2-1, with D perhaps TRBD2 (6 bases). The CDR3 loop spans 16 amino acids. V lost 5 bases, J lost 0 bases, and 14 bases lay in between. CDR1 and CDR2 from the germline V gene are SGHNT and YENEEA. The CDR3 loop reads CASSPILGGSYNEQFF. In DNA, the CDR3 is TGTGCCAGCAGCCCAATACTGGGGGGCTCCTACAATGAGCAGTTCTTC.

This chain connects TRBV18 to TRBJ2-1, with D possibly being TRBD1 or TRBD2 (5 bases each). Germline assignment: CDR1 KGHSH and CDR2 LQKENI. V lost 2 bases and J lost 0, with 14 bases in between. CDR3 length: 17 amino acids. The CDR3 reads CASSPDSWGSSYNEQFF. CDR3 nucleotides: TGTGCCAGCTCACCAGATTCGTGGGGGAGCTCCTACAATGAGCAGTTCTTC. Together with reference TRBV18 and TRBJ2-1, the CDR3 gives the full variable domain: NAGVMQNPRHLVRRRGQEARLRCSPMKGHSHVYWYRQLPEEGLKFMVYLQKENIIDESGMPKERFSAEFPKEGPSILRIQQVVRGDSAAYFCASSPDSWGSSYNEQFFGPGTRLTVL.

This clonotype was found a few times. V and J are TRBV5-1 and TRBJ2-1; TRBD2 is a possible D gene (5 bases). Between the trimmed V and J ends, which lost 4 bases and 4 bases, there was a span of 15 bases. The CDR3 is 15 amino acids. Germline CDR1 reads SGHRS; CDR2 reads YFSETQ. In DNA, the CDR3 is TGCGCCAGCAGCGTCCTCGGGAACTCGTACAATGAGCAGTTCTTC. It yields the protein CASSVLGNSYNEQFF.

The chain has TRBV29-1 and TRBJ2-1, with no clear D. CDR3 length: 14 amino acids. The ends were cut back, 4 bases at V and 7 bases at J, with 17 bases in the middle. Germline loops: CDR1 SQVTM, CDR2 ANQGSEA. The CDR3 sequence: CSVGGTINNNEQFF. DNA for the CDR3: TGCAGCGTTGGCGGAACCATCAACAATAATGAGCAGTTCTTC.